This T cell receptor beta chain emerged from a study of blood T cell repertoires in COVID-19. Study at large: Both acute and convalescent COVID-19 samples were obtained from the United States, Italy and Spain. Nucleic acid was either cDNA or gDNA, and it came from T cells, B-cell-depleted T cells, or PBMCs.

The CDR3 sequence is 12 residues long. Germline V gene sequence: CDR1 SGHTA, CDR2 FQGNSA. Per the study methods: From reference gene primer amplification, estimates of nucleated cell counts were derived. Assay: immunoSEQ multiplex PCR; the TCRdb copy retains only in-frame clones and omits some. V and J calls and clone size follow that table, whereas D and trimming were derived from the DNA. The table records roughly 670,000 clones, 85% to 90% of them present only once. About this clone itself: The junction shows a germline mismatch at one end, possibly a read error.

What was sequenced was peripheral blood. The V and J genes are TRBV7-2 and TRBJ2-7; 12 bases fit TRBD2. The TCR sequence derives from a woman younger than 35 with acute or convalescent COVID-19. The CDR3 region is CASKLAGGKVSF. As DNA, the CDR3 is TGTGCCAGCAAACTAGCGGGGGGTAAGGTGAGCTTC.